One and the same sample provided the 10 T cell receptor beta chains below, sequenced in a study of regulatory T cells in long-lasting Graves disease. Time point meaning: newly diagnosed GD, antithyroid drugs for less than 3 months. Making the TCR library involved RNA that had been extracted from PBMCs. Through Arm-PCR of CDR3 regions and iRepertoire HTBI primers, TCR beta libraries were built. TCRdb reprocessed the multiplex PCR reads via MiXCR and lists one record per CDR3 protein. The sample yields hundreds of thousands of distinct CDR3 sequences, around a sixth seen once. This material consisted of peripheral blood mononuclear cells (PBMCs), taken at new diagnosis, from a patient treated with antithyroid drugs. These receptors came from a female donor with Graves disease.

This clonotype appeared a few times. The rearrangement joins TRBV20-1 to TRBJ2-3; TRBD2 aligns across 8 bases. CDR3 length: 17 amino acids. Trimming took 3 bases from V and 0 from J; bases not matched to a gene: 11. Germline-derived CDR1 and CDR2 are DFQATT and SNEGSKA (reference sequence). CDR3 nucleotide sequence: TGCAGTGCTAGGTTACGGGGGGGCTCGACTAGCACAGATACGCAGTATTTT. Encoded protein: CSARLRGGSTSTDTQYF.

This clonotype was observed at least ten times. CDR3 DNA sequence: TGTGCCAGCAGCCAAGAGGGGACTAGCGGAACCGGGGAGCTGTTTTTT. Protein product: CASSQEGTSGTGELFF. The chain recombines TRBV3-1 with TRBJ2-2; 11 bases line up with TRBD2. J was trimmed by 5 bases and V by 0 bases; bases with no gene match: 2. The CDR3 is made up of 16 amino acids. The germline V gene has CDR1 LGHDT and CDR2 YNNKEL (reference sequence).

This clonotype was counted ten times or more. V gene TRBV6-1 combines with J gene TRBJ2-1; D not resolved. The V end lost 7 bases, the J end lost 4 bases, and 14 bases lay between the germline ends. CDR3 length: 14 amino acids. CDR1 is MNHNS and CDR2 is SASEGT in the germline V gene. The CDR3 DNA reads TGTGCCAGCACCCAGCCCCGTAGTTACAATGAGCAGTTCTTC. It yields the protein CASTQPRSYNEQFF.

The CDR3 nucleotides read TGTGCCAGCAGCCCGACCCCGTTGCTTTCTAGCGGGAGGAATTACGAGCAGTACTTC. Translation gives CASSPTPLLSSGRNYEQYF. V gene TRBV7-2 combines with J gene TRBJ2-7; TRBD2 agrees at 11 bases. CDR3 length equals 19 residues. Trimming cost V 5 bases and J 4 bases; bases outside gene matches: 19. Per the germline V gene, CDR1 is SGHTA and CDR2 is FQGNSA. Using reference TRBV7-2 and TRBJ2-7 for the parts outside the CDR3, the full variable domain is GAGVSQSPSNKVTEKGKDVELRCDPISGHTALYWYRQSLGQGLEFLIYFQGNSAPDKSGLPSDRFSAERTGGSVSTLTIQRTQQEDSAVYLCASSPTPLLSSGRNYEQYFGPGTRLTVT.

As for this clonotype: This sequence is one base from a far larger clone and is likely a read error. The chain links TRBV5-8 to TRBJ2-1, with 7 bases that match TRBD2. The CDR3 loop spans 15 amino acids. CDR1 and CDR2 (germline): SGHTS, YDEGEE. The CDR3 bases are TGTGCCAACAGCTTAATGCGACTAGCCGGGAATGAGCAGTTCTTC. As protein: CANSLMRLAGNEQFF.

This clonotype was detected many times. This chain connects TRBV3-1 to TRBJ1-2, with a weak D call TRBD1 (5 bases). The CDR3 loop spans 14 amino acids. Between the trimmed V and J ends, which lost 0 bases and 6 bases, there was a span of 11 bases. CDR1 is LGHDT, CDR2 YNNKEL, per germline (reference sequence). DNA of the CDR3: TGTGCCAGCAGCCAAGAGAGAGGGACCCATGGCTACACCTTC. Its translation: CASSQERGTHGYTF.

This clonotype was observed at least ten times. Relative to the germline gene, one junction end is altered; a read error may explain this. The chain uses TRBV30 and TRBJ1-5; no clear D. CDR1 GTSNPN and CDR2 SVGIG come from the germline V gene (reference sequence). The CDR3 contains 14 residues. The CDR3, as DNA: TGTGCCTGGAGTGCGTGGGGTAGCGATCAGCCCCAGCATTTT. Its protein product is CAWSAWGSDQPQHF.

This clonotype was seen once. The junction departs from germline at one end; a sequencing error may be responsible. The chain couples TRBV7-7 to TRBJ2-3; D unclear. There are 13 residues in the CDR3. The germline CDR1 and CDR2 sequences are SSHAT and FNYEAQ (reference sequence). CDR3 coding DNA: TGTGCTAGCAGTCCTCAGATGGCAGATACGCAGTATTTT. It yields the protein CASSPQMADTQYF.

In this sample, this clonotype turned up many times. The rearrangement joins TRBV4-3 to TRBJ1-2, with 7 positions matching TRBD1. V lost 1 base to trimming and J lost 12 bases; unmatched junction nucleotides: 5. Germline V gene data show CDR1 as LGHNA and CDR2 as YSLEER. The CDR3 extends over 12 amino acids. The CDR3 loop reads CASSQGQGSNTF. The CDR3 region has the DNA TGCGCCAGCAGCCAAGGACAGGGAAGTAACACCTTC.

This clonotype was seen many times. This chain uses TRBV2 with TRBJ1-5; D call uncertain. Deletions cut 1 base from V and 4 bases from J, with 11 bases between. Looked up from germline, CDR1 is SNHLY and CDR2 is FYNNEI. The CDR3 sequence is 15 residues long. The CDR3 sequence is CASSEEAGENQPQHF. The CDR3 nucleotides read TGTGCCAGCAGTGAAGAGGCTGGGGAGAATCAGCCCCAGCATTTT.